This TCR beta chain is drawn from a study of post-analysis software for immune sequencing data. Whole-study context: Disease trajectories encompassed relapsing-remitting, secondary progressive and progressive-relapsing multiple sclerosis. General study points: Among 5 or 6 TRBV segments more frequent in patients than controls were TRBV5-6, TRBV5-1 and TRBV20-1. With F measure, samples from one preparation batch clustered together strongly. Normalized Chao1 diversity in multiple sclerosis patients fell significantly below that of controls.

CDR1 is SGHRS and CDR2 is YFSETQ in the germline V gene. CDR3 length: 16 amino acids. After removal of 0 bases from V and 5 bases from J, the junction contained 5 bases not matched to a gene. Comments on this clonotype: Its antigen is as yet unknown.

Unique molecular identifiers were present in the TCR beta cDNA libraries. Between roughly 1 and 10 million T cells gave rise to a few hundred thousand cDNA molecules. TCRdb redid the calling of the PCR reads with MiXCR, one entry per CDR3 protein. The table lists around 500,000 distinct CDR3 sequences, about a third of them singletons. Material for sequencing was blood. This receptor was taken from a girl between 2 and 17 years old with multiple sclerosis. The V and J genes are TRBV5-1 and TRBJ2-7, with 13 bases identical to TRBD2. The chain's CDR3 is CASSLELAGGSDEQYF. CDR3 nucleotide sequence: TGCGCCAGCAGCTTGGAACTAGCGGGGGGGTCTGACGAGCAGTACTTC.